A selection of T cell receptor beta chains follows, all from one sample in a study of T cells in Graves' hyperthyroidism and ophthalmopathy. In TCRdb, the multiplex PCR reads were re-called with MiXCR into one record per CDR3 protein. In the table there are some 98,000 distinct CDR3 sequences, roughly 37% of which are singletons. Source material: peripheral blood or thyroid tissue (not recorded which). These receptors were collected from a woman under 40 with Graves' hyperthyroidism. Each CDR3 is given with its conserved first and last residue. D genes are given only for firm matches. Size is omitted from some rows. Given values are once, few, many or a class for expanded clones.

v_call,clone_size,d_call,j_call,cdr3_nt,cdr3_aa
TRBV20-1,many,-,TRBJ1-5,TGCAGTGCTAGGATGGGGTTTGGTCAGCCCCAGCATTTT,CSARMGFGQPQHF
TRBV15,-,-,TRBJ2-7,TGTGCCACCAGCGCCTTGGACTACGAGCAGTACTTC,CATSALDYEQYF
TRBV7-2,many,-,TRBJ2-2,TGTGCCAGCAGCTCCCCATGGGCCGGGGAGCTGTTTTTT,CASSSPWAGELFF
TRBV28,-,TRBD1,TRBJ1-5,TGTGCCAGCACCCCCCGGAAGGGGGCGGGATTCGGTGTCGGTCAGCCCCAGCATTTT,CASTPRKGAGFGVGQPQHF
TRBV14,many,-,TRBJ2-7,TGTGCCAGCAGCCAAGTTACTACCTCCGAGCAGTACTTC,CASSQVTTSEQYF
TRBV7-9,-,TRBD2,TRBJ2-5,TGTGCCAGCAGGGAGGGACTAGCGGGACTAGAGACCCAGTACTTC,CASREGLAGLETQYF
TRBV20-1,-,-,TRBJ1-5,TGCAGTGCTAGGACGAGCAGCAATCAGCCCCAGCATTTT,CSARTSSNQPQHF
TRBV4-1,many,-,TRBJ2-5,TGCGCCAGCAGCCAGGCAGGACGGCGGGAAGGGACCCAGTACTTC,CASSQAGRREGTQYF
TRBV28,few,TRBD2,TRBJ2-7,TGTGCCAGCAGACCTAGCGGGATCAGCTACGAGCAGTACTTC,CASRPSGISYEQYF
TRBV18,few,-,TRBJ1-4,TGTGCCAGCTCACCCAGGGTGACAACTAATGAAAAACTGTTTTTT,CASSPRVTTNEKLFF
TRBV3-1,many,TRBD2,TRBJ2-7,TGTGCCAGCAGCCAAGTAGCGGGAGATTACGAGCAGTACTTC,CASSQVAGDYEQYF
TRBV7-9,medium-sized,-,TRBJ2-7,TGTGCCAGCAGCTTAGCTATAGGGACGGAAGAGCAGTACTTC,CASSLAIGTEEQYF
TRBV7-2,-,-,TRBJ1-1,TGTGCCAGCAGCTTAAGTTTTGCTGAAGCTTTCTTT,CASSLSFAEAFF
TRBV10-3,-,-,TRBJ2-5,TGTGCCATCAGGACAGACAGCCAAGAGACCCAGTACTTC,CAIRTDSQETQYF
TRBV12-3/TRBV12-4,-,-,TRBJ1-6,TGTGCCAGCAGCTCTCTACGGAATTCACCCCTCCACTTT,CASSSLRNSPLHF
TRBV5-1,many,TRBD1,TRBJ1-2,TGCGCCAGCAGCTTAACTACCGGGACAGGGCTTGGCTACACCTTC,CASSLTTGTGLGYTF
TRBV20-1,-,-,TRBJ2-2,TGCAGTGCTAGACGGGCCAACGCCCGGGCCGGGGAGCTGTTTTTT,CSARRANARAGELFF
TRBV4-1,many,-,TRBJ2-7,TGCGCCAGCAGCTTCCAGGGGAGAGACGACGAGCAGTACTTC,CASSFQGRDDEQYF
TRBV25-1,-,-,TRBJ2-5,TGTGCCAGCAGTGAATCGGAGGGAAAAGAGACCCAGTACTTC,CASSESEGKETQYF
TRBV5-1,many,-,TRBJ2-7,TGCGCCAGCAGCCAGGGACGGAACTACGAGCAGTACTTC,CASSQGRNYEQYF
TRBV7-2,-,TRBD1,TRBJ2-2,TGTGCCAGCAGCTCGACGGCAGGGGGCGCCGGGGAGCTGTTTTTT,CASSSTAGGAGELFF
TRBV29-1,-,-,TRBJ2-7,TGCAGCGTCAACACAGGGTACGAGCAGTACTTC,CSVNTGYEQYF
TRBV7-9,many,-,TRBJ2-7,TGTGCCAGCAGCTTATTCGGTGGGAGGGCCGCAGGGGCCTACGAGCAGTACTTC,CASSLFGGRAAGAYEQYF
TRBV7-2,-,-,TRBJ1-4,TGTGCCAGCAGCCAAGAAGGGGCCATTTTT,CASSQEGAIF
TRBV2,many,TRBD1,TRBJ1-2,TGTGCCAGCAGACTAGACAGGGTGGGTGAGGATGGCTACACCTTC,CASRLDRVGEDGYTF
TRBV5-1,many,-,TRBJ2-5,TGCGCCAGCAGCTTGGCCGCTACAGGCGAAGAGACCCAGTACTTC,CASSLAATGEETQYF
TRBV7-2,many,TRBD1,TRBJ1-1,TGTGCCAGCAGCTTAGTGGCGGTCGGGACAGGGATAACGGACACTGAAGCTTTCTTT,CASSLVAVGTGITDTEAFF
TRBV27,-,-,TRBJ2-6,TGTGCCAGCAGTTCCGGCCGCTCTTGGGCCAACGTCCTGACTTTC,CASSSGRSWANVLTF
TRBV27,many,-,TRBJ2-2,TGTGCCAGCAGTTTAGTTTGGACCGGGGAGCTGTTTTTT,CASSLVWTGELFF
TRBV2,-,-,TRBJ2-5,TGTGCCCTGCAGGGTGAGACCCAGTACTTC,CALQGETQYF
TRBV11-2,few,-,TRBJ1-5,TGTGCCAGCAGCTTACATAGCAATCAGCCCCAGCATTTT,CASSLHSNQPQHF
TRBV12-3/TRBV12-4,-,-,TRBJ2-3,TGTGCCAGCAGTTTCCCCAAAAATACGCAGTATTTT,CASSFPKNTQYF
TRBV30,-,TRBD2,TRBJ2-5,TGTGCCTGGAGCCGTCCAAGCGGGAGGGCCGTAGAGACCCAGTACTTC,CAWSRPSGRAVETQYF
TRBV5-1,many,TRBD1,TRBJ1-5,TGCGCCAGCAGCGAGACAGGGGTCAAGGAGCCCCAGCATTTT,CASSETGVKEPQHF
TRBV9,-,TRBD1,TRBJ1-6,TGTGCCAGCAGCCCCTCCGGGACAGGGCACTCACCCCTCCACTTT,CASSPSGTGHSPLHF
TRBV9,many,-,TRBJ2-5,TGTGCCAGCAGCCCCACAGGGACCCAAGAGACCCAGTACTTC,CASSPTGTQETQYF
TRBV2,-,-,TRBJ1-1,TGTGCCAGCATAGTGCAGGGGACTGAAGCTTTCTTT,CASIVQGTEAFF
TRBV7-3,many,-,TRBJ2-2,TGTGCCAGCAGCCCCGGGCCTCTCACCGGGGAGCTGTTTTTT,CASSPGPLTGELFF
TRBV11-2,-,-,TRBJ2-7,TGTGCCAGCAGCCCGGGGCCCGAGCAGTACTTC,CASSPGPEQYF
TRBV12-3/TRBV12-4,few,-,TRBJ1-5,TGTGCCAGCTCAGCAAGCCCGATACGCTTACCGGTTCAGCCCCAGCATTTT,CASSASPIRLPVQPQHF
TRBV28,-,-,TRBJ1-4,TGTGCCAGCAGTTTACACGGGTATAAGGAAAAACTGTTTTTT,CASSLHGYKEKLFF
TRBV11-1,-,TRBD2,TRBJ2-5,TGTGCCAGCAGCTCACCGGGACTAGCGGGCCAAGAAACCCAGTACTTC,CASSSPGLAGQETQYF
TRBV12-3/TRBV12-4,many,TRBD1,TRBJ1-4,TGTGCCAGCAGTTTTTTAATCGGGACAGTTAATGAAAAACTGTTTTTT,CASSFLIGTVNEKLFF
TRBV5-4,-,-,TRBJ1-6,TGTGCCAGCAGTGGGGGCCAGGAATATAATTCACCCCTCCACTTT,CASSGGQEYNSPLHF
TRBV10-3,-,-,TRBJ2-6,TGTGCCATCAGCGATGGGACTCACTTCTCTGGGGCCAACGTCCCGACTTTC,CAISDGTHFSGANVPTF
TRBV7-9,many,TRBD2,TRBJ2-7,TGTGCCAGCAGAGGGCTAGCGGGGACAACGTCCTACGAGCAGTACTTC,CASRGLAGTTSYEQYF
TRBV5-1,-,TRBD1,TRBJ1-5,TGCGCCAGCAGCCAGGCGACAGGGGGTAGCAATCAGCCCCAGCATTTT,CASSQATGGSNQPQHF
TRBV28,many,TRBD2,TRBJ2-7,TGTGCCAGCAGTACTCCGGGACTAGCGGTGAGGGATGACGAGCAGTACTTC,CASSTPGLAVRDDEQYF
TRBV15,-,-,TRBJ1-1,TGTGCCACCAGCAGAGCAGGGTGGACTGAAGCTTTCTTT,CATSRAGWTEAFF
TRBV20-1,many,-,TRBJ2-7,TGCAGTGCTAGAGATTTTAGAGGGGGTGAACCCCTATACGAGCAGTACTTC,CSARDFRGGEPLYEQYF
TRBV20-1,many,TRBD2,TRBJ2-7,TGCAGTGCTCCCGGACTAGCGGGAGAGGAGCAGTACTTC,CSAPGLAGEEQYF
TRBV11-1,many,-,TRBJ1-1,TGTGCCAGCAGCACCAAGGGCCGGATGAACACTGAAGCTTTCTTT,CASSTKGRMNTEAFF
TRBV3-1,many,-,TRBJ1-5,TGTGCCAGCAGCCAATTTCCCAATCAGCCCCAGCATTTT,CASSQFPNQPQHF
TRBV7-9,many,-,TRBJ1-1,TGTGCCAGCAGCCAGCTGAGGGACACTGAAGCTTTCTTT,CASSQLRDTEAFF
TRBV20-1,many,TRBD2,TRBJ2-7,TGCAGTGCTAGAGACGGGGGACTAGCGGGTACCTACGAGCAGTACTTC,CSARDGGLAGTYEQYF
TRBV6-5,many,TRBD1,TRBJ2-7,TGTGCCAGCAGTTACGGGACAGGGGGTTCCTACGAGCAGTACTTC,CASSYGTGGSYEQYF
TRBV2,-,-,TRBJ1-5,TGTGCCAGCAGGGGGGGACGTTCCTCAGGGAGCAATCAGCCCCAGCATTTT,CASRGGRSSGSNQPQHF
TRBV10-3,many,-,TRBJ1-6,TGTGCCGGGGCGGACGGAAATAATTCACCCCTCCACTTT,CAGADGNNSPLHF
TRBV20-1,many,TRBD1,TRBJ1-6,TGCAGTGCTAGCCAGACAGGGGGCGATAATTCACCCCTCCACTTT,CSASQTGGDNSPLHF